This TCR beta chain originates from a study of long-term antiretroviral therapy in people with HIV. Sequencing used immunoSEQ v3.0 at survey level. The assay was immunoSEQ multiplex PCR, and TCRdb's table has in-frame clones only and misses some. The sample contains 9,500 to 11,000 clones, roughly 76% of which appear only once. The germline V gene has CDR1 SGDLS and CDR2 YYNGEE. Trimming left V 0 bases short and J 4 bases short, with 5 bases between. The CDR3 is 12 amino acids. A note on this clone: Its antigen is currently unknown.

Study-wide results and limits: HIV repertoires spanned narrower CDR3 length ranges than controls.

The TCR sequence derives from a man aged 25 to 45 with HIV. The rearrangement links TRBV9 to TRBJ2-7; D is uncertain. The input for sequencing was unsorted PBMCs, taken at the start of antiretroviral therapy, before treatment. Here the CDR3 reads CASSVDDYEQYF. CDR3 bases: TGTGCCAGCAGCGTAGACGATTACGAGCAGTACTTC.